This is a list of T cell receptor beta chains from one sample in a study of blood T cell repertoires in COVID-19. Generated by immunoSEQ multiplex PCR, the TCRdb table keeps only in-frame clones and is missing some. The sample yields about 180,000 clones, 80% to 90% seen once. Sequenced input: peripheral blood. These TCRs come from a man between 45 and 60 years old with active or convalescent COVID-19. The CDR3 runs from the conserved cysteine through the conserved F or W. D genes are given only for firm matches.

d_gene: .; j_gene: TRBJ2-5; v_gene: TRBV19; CDR3aa: CASSIKPREETQYF; CDR3nt: TGTGCCAGTAGTATAAAGCCCAGGGAAGAGACCCAGTACTTC
d_gene: TRBD2; j_gene: TRBJ2-1; v_gene: TRBV7-7; CDR3aa: CASSPTSGRAGEQFF; CDR3nt: TGTGCCAGCAGCCCTACTAGCGGGAGGGCGGGTGAGCAGTTCTTC
d_gene: TRBD2; j_gene: TRBJ2-7; v_gene: TRBV7-2; CDR3aa: CASSLAGTSATYEQYF; CDR3nt: TGTGCCAGCAGCTTGGCCGGGACTAGCGCTACCTACGAGCAGTACTTC
d_gene: .; j_gene: TRBJ2-5; v_gene: TRBV7-6; CDR3aa: CASSWSSQETQYF; CDR3nt: TGTGCCAGCAGCTGGTCTAGCCAAGAGACCCAGTACTTC
d_gene: TRBD2; j_gene: TRBJ2-7; v_gene: TRBV9; CDR3aa: CASSVASGSIMGEQYF; CDR3nt: TGTGCCAGCAGCGTGGCCAGCGGGAGTATAATGGGCGAGCAGTACTTC
d_gene: .; j_gene: TRBJ2-7; v_gene: TRBV3-1/TRBV3-2; CDR3aa: CASSQRSSYEQYF; CDR3nt: TGTGCCAGCAGCCAGAGGAGCTCCTACGAGCAGTACTTC
d_gene: .; j_gene: TRBJ2-7; v_gene: TRBV6-5; CDR3aa: CATRDTASYEQYF; CDR3nt: TGTGCCACCCGGGACACCGCCTCCTACGAGCAGTACTTC
d_gene: TRBD1; j_gene: TRBJ1-2; v_gene: TRBV5-6; CDR3aa: CASSLLQGEVGYTF; CDR3nt: TGTGCCAGCAGCTTGCTGCAGGGGGAGGTTGGCTACACCTTC
d_gene: .; j_gene: TRBJ2-3; v_gene: TRBV11-3; CDR3aa: CASSLPGGNTQYF; CDR3nt: TGTGCCAGCAGCTTACCCGGCGGCAATACGCAGTATTTT
d_gene: TRBD1; j_gene: TRBJ2-1; v_gene: TRBV5-1; CDR3aa: CASSHRTGSNEQFF; CDR3nt: TGCGCCAGCAGCCACAGGACAGGGAGCAATGAGCAGTTCTTC
d_gene: TRBD1; j_gene: TRBJ1-1; v_gene: TRBV28; CDR3aa: CASSLPKGQGGEAFF; CDR3nt: TGTGCCAGCAGTTTACCCAAAGGTCAGGGGGGTGAAGCTTTCTTT
d_gene: TRBD1; j_gene: TRBJ2-1; v_gene: TRBV30; CDR3aa: CAWSPQTGQLNEQFF; CDR3nt: TGTGCCTGGAGTCCCCAGACAGGGCAGCTCAATGAGCAGTTCTTC
d_gene: .; j_gene: TRBJ2-6; v_gene: TRBV3-1/TRBV3-2; CDR3aa: CASSQQGGANVLTF; CDR3nt: TGTGCCAGCAGCCAACAGGGGGGGGCCAACGTCCTGACTTTC
d_gene: TRBD1; j_gene: TRBJ1-5; v_gene: TRBV6-5; CDR3aa: CASSKQGINQPQHF; CDR3nt: TGTGCCAGCAGTAAACAGGGGATTAATCAGCCCCAGCATTTT
d_gene: TRBD1; j_gene: TRBJ2-1; v_gene: TRBV14; CDR3aa: CASSQEGDSYNEQFF; CDR3nt: TGTGCCAGCAGCCAAGAGGGGGACAGCTACAATGAGCAGTTCTTC
d_gene: .; j_gene: TRBJ2-4; v_gene: TRBV6-6; CDR3aa: CASSPSGFAIAKNIQYF; CDR3nt: TGTGCCAGCAGTCCAAGCGGCTTTGCCATAGCCAAAAACATTCAGTACTTC
d_gene: .; j_gene: TRBJ1-5; v_gene: TRBV20-1; CDR3aa: CSAQGPQHF; CDR3nt: TGCAGTGCTCAGGGTCCCCAGCATTTT